This entry lists 5 T cell receptor beta chains sequenced from one sample in a study of cytomegalovirus exposure and HLA in healthy donors. The primer mix had 60 Vbeta and 13 Jbeta primers. Using immunoSEQ multiplex PCR, the repertoire was profiled, and TCRdb retains in-frame clones only, with some absent. This sample yields 180,000 or so clones, of which about 80% are seen a single time; 2% to 2.5% belongs to the top ten. What was sequenced was PBMCs. The receptors originated from a woman aged 45-59 years in good health and CMV-seronegative.

This clone has just one count. The rearrangement links TRBV2 to TRBJ2-7; 7 bases map to TRBD1. The junction had 11 bases not matched to a gene; V was cut back by 7 bases and J by 5 bases. The germline V gene encodes CDR1 SNHLY and CDR2 FYNNEI. The CDR3 is 14 residues long. CDR3 sequence reads: CASTRTGLGDEQYF. For the CDR3, the DNA is TGTGCCAGCACGAGGACAGGCTTGGGTGACGAGCAGTACTTC.

The genes are TRBV7-2 and TRBJ2-2; TRBD2 matches 7 bases. Germline V gene sequence: CDR1 SGHTA, CDR2 FQGNSA. With 7 bases clipped from V and 2 bases from J, the junction kept 4 bases outside the gene matches. The CDR3 has 14 amino acids. The CDR3 coding sequence is TGTGCCAGCACCCGGGACTACAACACCGGGGAGCTGTTTTTT. This encodes CASTRDYNTGELFF.

This chain links TRBV7-9 with TRBJ2-5; TRBD1 matches 8 bases. The trim removed 6 bases at V and 1 base at J, leaving 10 bases unmatched. This CDR3 has 16 amino acids. The germline gives CDR1 SEHNR, CDR2 FQNEAQ (reference sequence). The CDR3 here is CASRPQGAGPQETQYF. CDR3 sequence (DNA): TGTGCCAGCAGACCGCAGGGGGCCGGTCCCCAAGAGACCCAGTACTTC.

This chain joins TRBV27 and TRBJ1-5; possibly TRBD1 for D (5 bases). Trimming took off 5 bases at V and 2 bases at J, with 16 bases between the two ends. Germline assignment: CDR1 MNHEY and CDR2 SMNVEV (reference sequence). This CDR3 comprises 16 residues. The DNA for the CDR3 is TGTGCCAGCAGTGACCAGGGATATGGCGGCAATCAGCCCCAGCATTTT. Translating it yields CASSDQGYGGNQPQHF.

V gene TRBV5-6 combines with J gene TRBJ2-3, with D perhaps TRBD1 (5 bases). CDR3 length: 15 residues. V was pared by 0 bases and J by 0 bases, with 8 bases between. Germline values: CDR1 SGHDT, CDR2 YYEEEE. For the CDR3, the DNA is TGTGCCAGCAGCTTGGGGACAACTAGCACAGATACGCAGTATTTT. Translated: CASSLGTTSTDTQYF.